The clone carrying this T cell receptor (beta chain) was recorded many times. Its specificity is not known. The sample belongs to a study of Graves' ophthalmopathy and Graves' hyperthyroidism. Overall study findings and caveats: Most thyroid-expanded clonotypes exceeding 0.001 frequency were also found in blood.

RNA transcripts were the source from which TCR beta CDR3 regions were amplified. The library came from an HTBI-primed first-round RT-PCR and a second-round multiplex PCR. In TCRdb, the multiplex PCR reads were re-called with MiXCR into one record per CDR3 protein. Among 600,000 to 950,000 distinct CDR3 sequences, 35% to 50% were seen once, and the ten largest hold 44%. Material for sequencing was peripheral blood. This TCR was sampled from an adult man with Graves' ophthalmopathy.

DNA for the CDR3: TGCGCCAGCAGAGAGGGGAGCACTGAAGCTTTCTTT. As protein: CASREGSTEAFF. The V and J genes are TRBV5-1 and TRBJ1-1; a weak D match, TRBD1 (5 bases). This CDR3 has 12 amino acids. Per germline, CDR1 SGHRS and CDR2 YFSETQ. The germline V and J ends were trimmed by 5 bases and 4 bases, with 9 bases remaining between them.